A selection of T cell receptor beta chains follows, all from one sample in a study of blood T cell repertoires in COVID-19. The data were produced by immunoSEQ multiplex PCR, yet TCRdb's version contains in-frame clones alone and is incomplete. Of tens of thousands of clones listed, 80% to 90% were seen once; the top ten hold around a fifth. Input material: peripheral blood. These receptors all come from a man aged 65 to 85 with acute or convalescent COVID-19. CDR3s include the opening cysteine and the closing phenylalanine or tryptophan. Each record gives: J gene, V gene, D gene, clone size, CDR3 protein, CDR3 DNA. A D gene is named only where the DNA matches it firmly. Clone size is given for some rows only: seen once, a few or many times, or a class if the clone is expanded.

TRBJ1-6	TRBV27	-	-	CASSLAGSSSYNSPLHF	TGTGCCAGCAGTTTAGCGGGGTCCAGCTCCTATAATTCACCCCTCCACTTT
TRBJ2-1	TRBV19	-	once	CASSRRYNEQFF	TGTGCCAGTAGTAGGAGGTACAATGAGCAGTTCTTC
TRBJ2-1	TRBV14	-	-	CASSQVLGSSYNEQFF	TGTGCCAGCAGCCAAGTCCTCGGGAGCTCCTACAATGAGCAGTTCTTC
TRBJ2-1	TRBV5-1	-	-	CASSSVGLDEQFF	TGCGCCAGCAGCAGTGTGGGGCTAGATGAGCAGTTCTTC
TRBJ2-7	TRBV10-3	TRBD1	-	CAISVGQGSEQYF	TGTGCCATCAGTGTTGGACAGGGAAGCGAGCAGTACTTC
TRBJ1-1	TRBV2	-	-	CASREGGTEAFF	TGTGCCAGCAGGGAGGGCGGCACTGAAGCTTTCTTT
TRBJ2-1	TRBV12-3/TRBV12-4	-	-	CATSPPDNEQFF	TGTGCCACCAGTCCCCCCGACAATGAGCAGTTCTTC
TRBJ2-1	TRBV7-2	-	-	CASSLASSSYNEQFF	TGTGCCAGCAGCTTAGCAAGTAGCTCCTACAATGAGCAGTTCTTC
TRBJ2-3	TRBV5-1	TRBD2	-	CASSRGLAGASTDTQYF	TGCGCCAGCAGCCGGGGACTAGCGGGGGCTAGCACAGATACGCAGTATTTT
TRBJ2-1	TRBV7-2	TRBD2	-	CASSLLAEVSYVGQFF	TGTGCCAGCAGTTTACTAGCGGAGGTCAGTTACGTCGGGCAGTTCTTC
TRBJ1-2	TRBV6-6	-	-	CASRKQDGVGFGYTF	TGTGCCAGCAGAAAACAGGATGGGGTAGGATTTGGCTACACCTTC
TRBJ2-2	TRBV4-3	-	-	CASSQAVLNTGELFF	TGCGCCAGCAGCCAAGCGGTGTTGAACACCGGGGAGCTGTTTTTT
TRBJ1-2	TRBV15	-	-	CATSRPSWAGYTF	TGTGCCACCAGCAGACCGTCTTGGGCCGGCTACACCTTC
TRBJ2-3	TRBV11-1	TRBD1	-	CASDLGGHPTDTQYF	TGTGCCAGCGATTTAGGGGGCCACCCCACAGATACGCAGTATTTT
TRBJ2-1	TRBV18	TRBD2	-	CASSPLWPSGRDSYNEQFF	TGTGCCAGCTCACCACTCTGGCCTAGCGGGAGAGACTCCTACAATGAGCAGTTCTTC
TRBJ2-7	TRBV7-7	TRBD2	-	CASSLAQNSGSPEQYF	TGTGCTAGCAGCTTAGCGCAGAATAGCGGGAGTCCCGAGCAGTACTTC
TRBJ2-1	TRBV7-2	-	-	CASSKLSYEQFF	TGTGCCAGCAGCAAACTCTCATATGAGCAGTTCTTC
TRBJ2-7	TRBV10-2	-	-	CASSEFAAYEQYF	TGCGCCAGCAGTGAGTTTGCAGCCTACGAGCAGTACTTC
TRBJ2-3	TRBV7-2	TRBD2	-	CASSLVGSGRAPDTQYF	TGTGCCAGCAGCCTAGTAGGTAGCGGGAGGGCCCCAGATACGCAGTATTTT
TRBJ1-1	TRBV24-1	-	-	CATSEGDGNTEAFF	TGTGCCACCAGTGAGGGAGACGGGAACACTGAAGCTTTCTTT
TRBJ1-1	TRBV5-1	TRBD1	-	CASQDRENTEAFF	TGCGCCAGCCAGGACAGGGAAAACACTGAAGCTTTCTTT
TRBJ2-5	TRBV4-3	-	-	CASSPVGGGETQYF	TGCGCCAGCAGCCCCGTGGGGGGTGGGGAGACCCAGTACTTC
TRBJ2-5	TRBV3-1/TRBV3-2	TRBD2	-	CASSQGGGTQYF	TGTGCCAGCAGCCAAGGGGGGGGGACCCAGTACTTC
TRBJ1-1	TRBV27	TRBD1	-	CASSNGQGRAEAFF	TGTGCCAGCAGTAACGGACAGGGTAGAGCTGAAGCTTTCTTT
TRBJ1-5	TRBV6-5	-	-	CASSPRGGYVPQHF	TGTGCCAGCAGCCCACGGGGGGGATATGTGCCCCAGCATTTT